A single sample gave rise to the 11 T cell receptor beta chains below, sequenced in a study of spatial heterogeneity in lung cancer. MiXCR, run by TCRdb on the 5' RACE reads, gives a single entry per CDR3 protein. The data show about 11,000 distinct CDR3 sequences, with under 6.5% seen just once and under 15% held by the top ten. Their specific antigens are unknown. The sample's time point: sample taken at primary tumor resection. Overall study results and limits: Tumors with more nonsynonymous mutations had more expanded intratumoral alpha and beta TCRs.

The sequencing used lung tumor tissue, collected at surgery. Receptors originate from a male donor with early-stage non-small cell lung cancer.

This clonotype was observed at least ten times. This beta chain represents an off-target read in a library built for alpha chains; its size is of limited meaning. This chain joins TRBV27 and TRBJ2-5; D tentatively reads TRBD1 or TRBD2 (5 bases each). The CDR3 runs 13 residues. Germline assignment: CDR1 MNHEY and CDR2 SMNVEV (reference sequence). Trimming removed 7 bases from V and 4 bases from J, with 13 bases in between. CDR3: CASMISGGETQYF. DNA of the CDR3: TGTGCCAGCATGATCTCTGGGGGAGAGACCCAGTACTTC.

This clonotype turned up a few times. This beta chain is an off-target read within a library intended for alpha chains, so its frequency means little. CDR3 sequence: CSAPPASGQETQYF. CDR3 sequence (DNA): TGCAGTGCCCCTCCGGCTAGCGGGCAAGAGACCCAGTACTTC. The chain carries TRBV20-1 and TRBJ2-5, with 8 bases matching TRBD2. CDR3 size: 14 residues. After removal of 6 bases from V and 2 bases from J, the junction contained 8 bases not matched to a gene. Germline assignment: CDR1 DFQATT and CDR2 SNEGSKA (reference sequence).

A word on this clonotype: This beta chain was picked up by a library intended for alpha chains and is off target, so its count carries little meaning. The rearrangement joins TRBV6-6 to TRBJ2-5; D is unresolved. Germline V lookup: CDR1 MNHNY, CDR2 SVGAGI (reference sequence). V was pared by 0 bases and J by 5 bases, with 10 bases between. This CDR3 is 14 amino acids long. The CDR3 DNA follows: TGTGCCAGCAGTTACTCACGCAGCGTGGAGACCCAGTACTTC. Residues: CASSYSRSVETQYF.

In its sample, this clonotype is medium-sized. This beta chain is a stray read from a library made for alpha chains; its abundance is not meaningful. The rearrangement joins TRBV2 to TRBJ1-6, with 7 bases that match TRBD1. Trimming took 8 bases from V and 6 from J; bases not matched to a gene: 7. The CDR3 contains 14 residues. CDR1 and CDR2 (germline): SNHLY, FYNNEI. Here the CDR3 reads CASGGQAINSPLHF. CDR3 nucleotide sequence: TGTGCCAGCGGCGGACAGGCAATTAATTCACCCCTCCACTTT. The full variable domain, its missing parts supplied by reference TRBV2 and TRBJ1-6, is EPEVTQTPSHQVTQMGQEVILRCVPISNHLYFYWYRQILGQKVEFLVSFYNNEISEKSEIFDDQFSVERPDGSNFTLKIRSTKLEDSAMYFCASGGQAINSPLHFGNGTRLTVT.

This clonotype was counted at least ten times. With the library built for alpha chains, this beta chain is off target and its frequency is not meaningful. Here the CDR3 reads CASSRISGRGGTGELFF. For the CDR3, the DNA is TGTGCCAGCAGTAGAATTAGCGGGAGAGGTGGGACCGGGGAGCTGTTTTTT. This chain connects TRBV25-1 to TRBJ2-2; 9 bases are shared with TRBD2. Unmatched junction bases numbered 12, after V lost 5 bases and J lost 5 bases. The CDR3 covers 17 residues. CDR1 MGHDK and CDR2 SYGVNS come from the germline V gene.

This clonotype was observed many times. Because this beta chain is a stray read in a library intended to capture alpha chains, its abundance should not be given much weight. V is TRBV7-2 and J is TRBJ1-6; a possible D gene is TRBD1 (6 bases). The germline V and J ends were trimmed by 0 bases and 5 bases, with 11 bases remaining between them. Germline CDR1 reads SGHTA; CDR2 reads FQGNSA. The CDR3 is 16 amino acids. CDR3 sequence: CASSLASGGNNSPLHF. CDR3 sequence (DNA): TGTGCCAGCAGCTTAGCAAGCGGGGGCAATAATTCACCCCTCCACTTT.

By its share, this clonotype is medium-sized. As an off-target read in a library built for alpha chains, this beta chain has a frequency of little significance. The chain joins TRBV12-3 or TRBV12-4 to TRBJ2-2, with 9 bases lining up with TRBD1. V trimming: 6 bases; J trimming: 9 bases; junction bases outside the gene matches: 8. The CDR3 consists of 14 residues. The CDR3 reads CASRSGQGGWELFF. The CDR3 coding sequence is TGTGCCAGCAGGTCGGGACAGGGAGGATGGGAGCTGTTTTTT.

This clonotype was found many times. As an off-target read in a library built for alpha chains, this beta chain has a frequency of little significance. The chain links TRBV12-3 or TRBV12-4 to TRBJ2-3; 8 bases align to TRBD1. Trimming removed 5 bases from V and 0 bases from J; junction bases left unmatched: 4. This CDR3 contains 15 residues. The CDR3 DNA sequence: TGTGCCAGCAGTGTCGGGACAGGAAGCACAGATACGCAGTATTTT. It translates to CASSVGTGSTDTQYF.

This clonotype was detected ten times or more. The library was prepared for alpha chains; this beta chain is a stray read, so its frequency means little. The rearrangement joins TRBV19 to TRBJ2-5; D may be TRBD2 (6 bases). Germline V gene sequence: CDR1 LNHDA, CDR2 SQIVND (reference sequence). V lost 6 bases to trimming and J lost 8 bases, with 19 bases between them. The CDR3 length is 14 residues. CDR3 bases: TGTGCCAGTAGCTCTCCGGGACTGGGCACCACCCAGTACTTC. It yields the protein CASSSPGLGTTQYF.

This clonotype was seen many times. This beta chain is a stray sequence in a library constructed for alpha chains; its clone size is not meaningful. The CDR3 DNA sequence: TGTGCCAGCAGCCCGACAGGGACCTACTATGGCTACACCTTC. This sequence encodes CASSPTGTYYGYTF. This sequence joins TRBV7-2 and TRBJ1-2, with 7 bases matching TRBD1. CDR1 SGHTA and CDR2 FQGNSA come from the germline V gene. The CDR3 consists of 14 residues. Trimming cost V 5 bases and J 3 bases; bases outside gene matches: 6.

This clonotype has a count of ten or more. This beta chain slipped into a library made for alpha chains as a stray read, so its size is not meaningful. The V call is TRBV4-1, the J call TRBJ1-1, with no clear D. V was cut by 3 bases and J by 6 bases, with 11 bases left in between. The germline gives CDR1 MGHRA, CDR2 YSYEKL. The CDR3 has 13 residues. The CDR3 protein is CASSHKNAPEAFF. The CDR3 bases are TGCGCCAGCAGCCACAAAAATGCCCCTGAAGCTTTCTTT.